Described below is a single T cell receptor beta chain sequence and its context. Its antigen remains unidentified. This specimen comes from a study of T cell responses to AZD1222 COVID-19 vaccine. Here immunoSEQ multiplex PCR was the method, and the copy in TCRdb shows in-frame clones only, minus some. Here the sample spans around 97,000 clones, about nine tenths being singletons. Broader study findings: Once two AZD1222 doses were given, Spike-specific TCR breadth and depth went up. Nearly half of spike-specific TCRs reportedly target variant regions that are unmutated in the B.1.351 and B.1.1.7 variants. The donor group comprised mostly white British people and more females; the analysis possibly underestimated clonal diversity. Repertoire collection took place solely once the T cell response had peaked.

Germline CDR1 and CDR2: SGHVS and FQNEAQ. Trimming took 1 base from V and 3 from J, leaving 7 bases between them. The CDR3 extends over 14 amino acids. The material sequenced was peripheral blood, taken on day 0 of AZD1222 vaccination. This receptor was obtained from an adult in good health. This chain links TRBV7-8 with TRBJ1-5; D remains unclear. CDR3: CASSLDQSNQPQHF. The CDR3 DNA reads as TGTGCCAGCAGCTTAGACCAGTCCAATCAGCCCCAGCATTTT.